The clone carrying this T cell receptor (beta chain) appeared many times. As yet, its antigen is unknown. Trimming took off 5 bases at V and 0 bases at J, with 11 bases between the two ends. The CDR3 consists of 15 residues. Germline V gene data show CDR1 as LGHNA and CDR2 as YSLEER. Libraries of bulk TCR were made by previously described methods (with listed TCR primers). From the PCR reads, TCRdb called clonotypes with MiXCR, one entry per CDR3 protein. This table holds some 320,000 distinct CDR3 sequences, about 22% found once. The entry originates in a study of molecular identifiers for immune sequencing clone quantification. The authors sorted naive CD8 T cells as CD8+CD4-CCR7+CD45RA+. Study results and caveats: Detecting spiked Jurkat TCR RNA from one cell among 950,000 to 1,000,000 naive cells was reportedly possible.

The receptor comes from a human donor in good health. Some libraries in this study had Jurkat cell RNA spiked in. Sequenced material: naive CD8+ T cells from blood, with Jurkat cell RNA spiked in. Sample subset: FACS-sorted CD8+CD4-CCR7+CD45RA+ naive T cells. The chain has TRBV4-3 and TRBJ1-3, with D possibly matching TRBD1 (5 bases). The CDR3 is CASSSGTGSGNTIYF. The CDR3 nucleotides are TGCGCCAGCAGCTCCGGGACTGGCTCTGGAAACACCATATATTTT.